The 30 T cell receptor beta chains below all came from one sample that was sequenced in a study of T cell responses to AZD1222 COVID-19 vaccine. This table comes from immunoSEQ multiplex PCR, and its TCRdb copy is limited to in-frame clones, with some not included. The sample records about 120,000 clones, over 75% being singletons. The material was peripheral blood, obtained on day 0 of AZD1222 vaccination. The receptors here all came from an adult in good health.

The chain links TRBV10-3 to TRBJ1-6, with D possibly being TRBD1 (6 bases). V was cut by 6 bases and J by 10 bases, with 16 bases left in between. Looked up from germline, CDR1 is ENHRY and CDR2 is SYGVKD. This CDR3 is built from 14 residues. CDR3 nucleotide sequence: TGTGCCATCAGCCCACAGGGTACGGGATCACCCCTCCACTTT. Protein: CAISPQGTGSPLHF.

CDR3 loop: CASRPTGGGQPQHF. Here the CDR3 DNA reads TGTGCCAGCAGGCCAACAGGAGGAGGCCAGCCCCAGCATTTT. The chain employs TRBV28 and TRBJ1-5, with D tentatively TRBD1 (5 bases). V lost 6 bases and J lost 7, with 16 bases in between. This CDR3 has 14 residues. Germline V gene sequence: CDR1 MDHEN, CDR2 SYDVKM.

The chain combines TRBV6-5 with TRBJ2-4; D perhaps matches TRBD2 (6 bases). The CDR3 has 15 residues. Germline values: CDR1 MNHEY, CDR2 SVGAGI. Trimming cost V 8 bases and J 0 bases, with 14 bases left between them. The CDR3 reads CASRGSGLAKNIQYF. DNA of the CDR3: TGTGCCAGCCGGGGGAGTGGACTAGCCAAAAACATTCAGTACTTC.

The J gene is TRBJ2-7, the V gene TRBV4-2; D not certain. V was shortened by 5 bases and J by 3 bases, with 11 bases between the two germline ends. This CDR3 comprises 13 residues. Germline V CDR1 and CDR2: LGHNA, YNFKEQ. The CDR3 loop is CASSLDGYYEQYF. CDR3 sequence (DNA): TGTGCCAGCAGCTTGGACGGATACTACGAGCAGTACTTC.

This chain links TRBV9 with TRBJ2-3; 8 positions match TRBD2. The CDR3 is 16 residues long. CDR1 is SGDLS, CDR2 YYNGEE, per germline. J was trimmed by 2 bases and V by 0 bases; bases with no gene match: 5. The CDR3 sequence is CASSVAKAGATDTQYF. CDR3 sequence (DNA): TGTGCCAGCAGCGTAGCTAAAGCGGGGGCCACAGATACGCAGTATTTT.

This chain joins TRBV24-1 and TRBJ2-5; TRBD1 is a possible D gene (6 bases). Trimming cost V 4 bases and J 5 bases, with 19 bases left between them. This CDR3 comprises 16 residues. Germline V CDR1 and CDR2: KGHDR, SFDVKD. The CDR3 DNA is TGTGCCACCAGTGACCCCCTCCTGGGGGCCGAGGAGACCCAGTACTTC. This encodes CATSDPLLGAEETQYF.

The gene calls are TRBV2 and TRBJ2-7, with 8 bases fitting TRBD1. The germline V gene has CDR1 SNHLY and CDR2 FYNNEI. CDR3 size: 14 residues. V trimming: 4 bases; J trimming: 3 bases; junction bases outside the gene matches: 5. The DNA of the CDR3 is TGTGCCAGCAGTGGGGGGACAGGATTCTACGAGCAGTACTTC. As protein: CASSGGTGFYEQYF.

The chain carries TRBV12-3 or TRBV12-4 and TRBJ1-2, with a weak D call TRBD1 (5 bases). The CDR3 spans 12 residues. V was trimmed by 6 bases and J by 5 bases, leaving 10 bases between them. DNA for the CDR3: TGTGCCAGCAGGGGGACCCCATATGGCTACACCTTC. Translated, it gives CASRGTPYGYTF.

This chain uses TRBV16 with TRBJ1-5, with D possibly TRBD1 on 5 matching bases. This CDR3 has 15 residues. Germline V gene sequence: CDR1 KGHSY, CDR2 FQNENV. V was pared by 6 bases and J by 8 bases, with 20 bases between. The CDR3 spells CASRTSGQAREPQHF. Here the CDR3 DNA reads TGTGCCAGCAGAACGTCAGGACAAGCCCGGGAGCCCCAGCATTTT.

J is TRBJ2-1 and V is TRBV28; 9 bases match TRBD2. The germline CDR1 and CDR2 sequences are MDHEN and SYDVKM. CDR3 length: 15 residues. J lost 10 bases, V lost 4 bases, and 11 bases had no gene match. DNA of the CDR3: TGTGCCAGCAGTTCCAGTATAGCGGGAGAGGGAGAGCAGTTCTTC. Translation gives CASSSSIAGEGEQFF.

A remark on this clone: Other nucleotide sequences from this sample produce the same CDR3. The genes are TRBV30 and TRBJ1-5, with D hard to call. V was cut by 0 bases and J by 2 bases, with 5 bases left in between. There are 13 residues in the CDR3. CDR1 is GTSNPN, CDR2 SVGIG, per germline (reference sequence). CDR3 residues: CAWSVRGNQPQHF. The CDR3, as DNA: TGTGCCTGGAGTGTACGGGGCAATCAGCCCCAGCATTTT.

The V and J genes are TRBV27 and TRBJ2-7; 10 bases align to TRBD2. V trimming: 2 bases; J trimming: 0 bases; junction bases outside the gene matches: 1. The CDR3 has 15 residues. CDR1 and CDR2 from the germline V gene are MNHEY and SMNVEV (reference sequence). The CDR3 sequence is CASSLTSGTSYEQYF. The CDR3 nucleotides are TGTGCCAGCAGTTTAACTAGCGGGACCTCCTACGAGCAGTACTTC.

V and J are TRBV7-9 and TRBJ2-7; 10 bases are a match to TRBD2. This CDR3 has 16 residues. Germline CDR1 SEHNR, CDR2 FQNEAQ (reference sequence). J was trimmed by 5 bases and V by 5 bases; bases with no gene match: 12. The CDR3 reads CASSPRAGGPKNEQYF. The CDR3 bases are TGTGCCAGCAGCCCGCGAGCGGGAGGGCCGAAAAACGAGCAGTACTTC.

The rearrangement joins TRBV28 to TRBJ1-5, with 7 bases fitting TRBD1. CDR1 MDHEN and CDR2 SYDVKM come from the germline V gene. Unmatched junction bases numbered 9, after V lost 2 bases and J lost 2 bases. The CDR3 sequence is 17 residues long. CDR3 bases: TGTGCCAGCAGTTTACACAGGGGAGGCTTTGGCAATCAGCCCCAGCATTTT. Protein product: CASSLHRGGFGNQPQHF.

V and J are TRBV2 and TRBJ1-2; D is ambiguous. The V end lost 7 bases, the J end lost 2 bases, and 8 bases lay between the germline ends. The CDR3 is made up of 12 amino acids. Germline lookup yields CDR1 SNHLY and CDR2 FYNNEI. CDR3 nucleotides: TGTGCCAGCACCCGAAAAAACTATGGCTACACCTTC. This sequence encodes CASTRKNYGYTF.

This rearrangement joins TRBV29-1 to TRBJ1-1, with D perhaps TRBD1 (5 bases). The germline CDR1 and CDR2 sequences are SQVTM and ANQGSEA. V lost 4 bases and J 1 base, leaving 16 bases between the germline ends. CDR3 size: 15 residues. The DNA of the CDR3 is TGCAGCGTTGGGCTTAGGGGCGGCGGGAACACTGAAGCTTTCTTT. Protein: CSVGLRGGGNTEAFF.

The chain combines TRBV30 with TRBJ1-5; the match to TRBD1 covers 8 bases. V shed 2 bases, J shed 6 bases, and the junction held 9 bases outside the gene matches. The CDR3 has 15 residues. The V gene's germline CDR1 is GTSNPN and CDR2 SVGIG (reference sequence). CDR3 sequence reads: CAWSTFGTGIQPQHF. The DNA of the CDR3 is TGTGCCTGGAGTACCTTCGGGACAGGTATTCAGCCCCAGCATTTT.

The chain couples TRBV5-1 to TRBJ2-1, with 8 bases that match TRBD2. The V segment lost 2 bases and the J segment 8 bases; nucleotides outside the gene matches: 9. The CDR3 is 15 amino acids. Germline V CDR1 and CDR2: SGHRS, YFSETQ. CDR3 coding DNA: TGCGCCAGCAGCTTTGGGACTAGGGCTAGCGATGAGCAGTTCTTC. Its translation is CASSFGTRASDEQFF.

The rearrangement joins TRBV30 to TRBJ2-2, with 9 bases that match TRBD2. Unmatched junction bases numbered 8, after V lost 2 bases and J lost 4 bases. From germline, CDR1 is GTSNPN and CDR2 SVGIG (reference sequence). CDR3 size: 16 residues. The CDR3 spells CAWSNLAGGPTGELFF. The CDR3 DNA reads TGTGCCTGGAGTAACCTTGCGGGGGGGCCCACCGGGGAGCTGTTTTTT.

This clone is a singleton in its sample. The rearrangement joins TRBV28 to TRBJ1-1; D remains unclear. The germline gives CDR1 MDHEN, CDR2 SYDVKM. CDR3 length: 12 amino acids. Trimming removed 4 bases from V and 8 bases from J, with 11 bases in between. The CDR3 DNA reads as TGTGCCAGCAGTTCGGGCGAACTGGAAGCTTTCTTT. This gives the protein CASSSGELEAFF.

V and J are TRBV9 and TRBJ1-1, with D hard to call. Germline values: CDR1 SGDLS, CDR2 YYNGEE. Trimming stripped 0 bases from V and 10 bases from J, with 10 bases between. There are 12 residues in the CDR3. CDR3 nucleotide sequence: TGTGCCAGCAGCGTAGAGGGAGGGTCAGCTTTCTTT. Its translation: CASSVEGGSAFF.

This clone has only one observation. The chain links TRBV6-1 to TRBJ1-1, with TRBD1 identical over 9 bases. The V gene's germline CDR1 is MNHNS and CDR2 SASEGT. This CDR3 spans 15 amino acids. The V segment lost 3 bases and the J segment 2 bases; nucleotides outside the gene matches: 4. The CDR3 reads CASSEYRGLNTEAFF. The CDR3 DNA is TGTGCCAGCAGTGAGTACAGGGGGCTCAACACTGAAGCTTTCTTT.

The J gene is TRBJ2-7, the V gene TRBV7-2, with a possible D match to TRBD2 (5 bases). Germline V gene lookup returns CDR1 SGHTA and CDR2 FQGNSA. Trimming pared 5 bases from V and 4 bases from J, leaving 15 bases between. The CDR3 loop spans 14 amino acids. The CDR3 is CASSLMKDSYEQYF. In DNA, the CDR3 is TGTGCCAGCAGCCTTATGAAGGACTCTTACGAGCAGTACTTC.

The rearrangement joins TRBV28 to TRBJ2-1; TRBD2 matches at 7 bases. Germline CDR1 reads MDHEN; CDR2 reads SYDVKM. With V trimmed by 3 bases and J by 8 bases, 1 base remained unmatched. The CDR3 is made up of 12 amino acids. This CDR3 reads CASSFGGDEQFF. Here the CDR3 DNA reads TGTGCCAGCAGTTTTGGGGGGGATGAGCAGTTCTTC.

The V and J genes are TRBV7-3 and TRBJ2-5; maybe TRBD1 (5 bases). Per germline, CDR1 SGHTA and CDR2 FQGTGA. The CDR3 length is 15 residues. With 2 bases removed from V and 5 bases from J, the gap between germline ends came to 15 bases. This CDR3 reads CASSLGRDRAETQYF. The DNA for the CDR3 is TGTGCCAGCAGCTTAGGCAGGGATAGGGCGGAGACCCAGTACTTC.

This chain joins TRBV19 and TRBJ1-3; the D gene is possibly TRBD1 (6 bases). V shed 5 bases and J shed 0 bases, with 8 bases lying between them. This CDR3 has 14 residues. Germline CDR1 and CDR2: LNHDA and SQIVND (reference sequence). Here the CDR3 reads CASSQGRSGNTIYF. CDR3 nucleotide sequence: TGTGCCAGTAGTCAGGGGCGCTCTGGAAACACCATATATTTT.

The chain is built from TRBV14 and TRBJ2-1; D not certain. With 1 base removed from V and 3 bases from J, the gap between germline ends came to 10 bases. Germline V gives CDR1 SGHDN, CDR2 FVKESK. The CDR3 has 15 amino acids. The DNA for the CDR3 is TGTGCCAGCAGCCAAGGAAGGGCTCACTACAATGAGCAGTTCTTC. It specifies CASSQGRAHYNEQFF.

The chain has TRBV7-6 and TRBJ2-2, with D perhaps matching TRBD1 or TRBD2 (6 bases each). The CDR3 has 15 residues. Per germline, CDR1 SGHVS and CDR2 FNYEAQ. The V end was cut by 5 bases, the J end by 4 bases, with 14 bases between. CDR3 sequence: CASSQQQGGTGELFF. The CDR3 nucleotides are TGTGCCAGCAGCCAACAACAGGGAGGCACCGGGGAGCTGTTTTTT. The variable domain in full, completed from reference TRBV7-6 and TRBJ2-2, reads GAGVSQSPRYKVTKRGQDVALRCDPISGHVSLYWYRQALGQGPEFLTYFNYEAQQDKSGLPNDRFSAERPEGSISTLTIQRTEQRDSAMYRCASSQQQGGTGELFFGEGSRLTVL.

The chain recombines TRBV19 with TRBJ2-7; D gene unclear. The CDR3 consists of 13 residues. Trimming cost V 4 bases and J 6 bases, with 13 bases left between them. Germline-derived CDR1 and CDR2 are LNHDA and SQIVND (reference sequence). The CDR3 here is CASSNLQIGEQYF. The CDR3 DNA follows: TGTGCCAGTAGTAATTTACAGATTGGCGAGCAGTACTTC.

The chain is built from TRBV27 and TRBJ1-3; D ambiguous. The germline V gene has CDR1 MNHEY and CDR2 SMNVEV (reference sequence). This CDR3 is built from 13 residues. V was shortened by 3 bases and J by 0 bases, with 3 bases between the two germline ends. DNA for the CDR3: TGTGCCAGCAGTTTTGACTCTGGAAACACCATATATTTT. This translates into CASSFDSGNTIYF.